This T cell receptor (beta chain) was retrieved from a study of T cell repertoires in cytomegalovirus infection. In TCRdb, the reads were re-called with MiXCR into one record per CDR3 protein. The sample includes 80,000 to 90,000 distinct CDR3 sequences, about half of them seen just once. Note on this clonotype: Its cognate antigen is unknown.

V lost 6 bases to trimming and J lost 8 bases, with 17 bases between them. The CDR3 sequence is 14 residues long. Germline V gives CDR1 MNHEY, CDR2 SVGEGT. The clonotype originates from a human donor in good health (CMV status not recorded). Some clones in this sample may be carry-over from other donors' samples. The sample was CD8+ T cells from cultured PBMCs, taken from culture after CMV antigen stimulation. The chain employs TRBV6-2 or TRBV6-3 and TRBJ2-1; the D gene is possibly TRBD1 (6 bases). In DNA form, the CDR3 reads TGTGCCAGCAGCGTCCAGGGGAGAGGCTATGAGCAGTTCTTC. Its translation is CASSVQGRGYEQFF.